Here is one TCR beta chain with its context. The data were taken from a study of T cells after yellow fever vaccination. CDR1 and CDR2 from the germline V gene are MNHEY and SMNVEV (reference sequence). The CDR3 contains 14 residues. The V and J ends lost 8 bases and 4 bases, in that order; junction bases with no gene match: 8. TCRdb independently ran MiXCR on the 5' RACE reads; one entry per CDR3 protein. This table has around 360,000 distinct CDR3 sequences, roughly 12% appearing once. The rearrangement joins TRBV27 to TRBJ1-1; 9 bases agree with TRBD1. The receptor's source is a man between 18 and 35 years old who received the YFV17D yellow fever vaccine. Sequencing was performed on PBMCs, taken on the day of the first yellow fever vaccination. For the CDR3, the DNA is TGTGCCAGCGCCTGGACAGGGGTGAGCACTGAAGCTTTCTTT. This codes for CASAWTGVSTEAFF.